This TCR beta chain is from a study of shared T cell receptors in the human thymus. Here immunoSEQ multiplex PCR was the method, and the copy in TCRdb shows in-frame clones only, minus some. The table lists a few hundred thousand clones, approximately 95% of them singletons. The receptor comes from a human donor. Sequences were obtained from thymocytes.

The CDR3: CASSLGRKQETQYF. The CDR3, as DNA: TGCGCCAGCAGCTTGGGTCGCAAACAAGAGACCCAGTACTTC. The chain uses TRBV5-1 and TRBJ2-5; D not certain. In germline, CDR1 is SGHRS, CDR2 YFSETQ. With 0 bases removed from V and 2 bases from J, the gap between germline ends came to 8 bases. The CDR3 is made up of 14 amino acids.